Listed below are T cell receptor beta chains from one sample, sequenced in a study of cytomegalovirus exposure and HLA in healthy donors. Assay used: immunoSEQ multiplex PCR; TCRdb lists only in-frame clones, some missing. Among roughly 240,000 clones listed, around nine tenths were seen once. Specimen: PBMCs. The source of these receptors is a young man in good health and CMV-seronegative. CDR3s include the opening cysteine and the closing phenylalanine or tryptophan. The D gene is left open where the match is weak. Only part of the rows carry a size: once, few, many, or a class if the clone is expanded.

j_call v_call clone_size d_call cdr3_aa cdr3_nt
TRBJ2-4 TRBV9 . TRBD1 CASSGPGQGHIQYF TGTGCCAGCAGCGGACCGGGACAGGGGCACATTCAGTACTTC
TRBJ1-1 TRBV29-1 . . CSGRQRMNTEAFF TGCAGCGGAAGACAGAGAATGAACACTGAAGCTTTCTTT
TRBJ2-6 TRBV4-3 . . CASSLTGSGANVLTF TGCGCCAGCAGCCTAACAGGTTCTGGGGCCAACGTCCTGACTTTC
TRBJ2-1 TRBV7-9 . . CASSPASTSTQFF TGTGCCAGCAGCCCAGCGTCGACCTCGACGCAGTTCTTC
TRBJ2-1 TRBV7-9 . . CASSRLDNEQFF TGTGCCAGCAGCCGCCTAGACAATGAGCAGTTCTTC
TRBJ1-2 TRBV25-1 few . CASSYASYGYTF TGTGCCAGCAGTTACGCCAGCTATGGCTACACCTTC
TRBJ2-3 TRBV2 . TRBD2 CASSPLAGGTDTQYF TGTGCCAGCAGCCCCTTAGCGGGGGGCACAGATACGCAGTATTTT
TRBJ1-2 TRBV5-1 . . CASSSGTIGYGYTF TGCGCCAGCAGCTCCGGGACAATTGGCTATGGCTACACCTTC
TRBJ2-3 TRBV5-1 . . CASTTTWPRTDTQYF TGCGCCAGCACCACTACTTGGCCGCGCACAGATACGCAGTATTTT
TRBJ2-3 TRBV19 . . CASSPDRHRRYF TGTGCCAGTAGCCCTGACAGGCATCGTCGGTATTTT
TRBJ2-7 TRBV2 . TRBD1 CASSEGDRGPYEQYF TGTGCCAGCAGTGAAGGGGACAGGGGGCCCTACGAGCAGTACTTC
TRBJ2-1 TRBV4-3 . . CASSQDVRNEQFF TGCGCCAGCAGCCAAGATGTCCGGAATGAGCAGTTCTTC
TRBJ1-1 TRBV28 once . CASREGPDTEAFF TGTGCCAGCAGAGAGGGCCCTGACACTGAAGCTTTCTTT
TRBJ2-3 TRBV6-1 . TRBD2 CASSEGDSGDTQYF TGTGCCAGCAGTGAAGGAGATAGCGGGGATACGCAGTATTTT
TRBJ1-5 TRBV2 . TRBD1 CASSRDSTRSNQPQHF TGTGCCAGCAGCCGGGACAGTACGCGAAGCAATCAGCCCCAGCATTTT
TRBJ2-2 TRBV19 few . CASSIADTGELFF TGTGCCAGTAGTATAGCGGACACCGGGGAGCTGTTTTTT
TRBJ1-1 TRBV28 . . CASSLMTYRMNTEAFF TGTGCCAGCAGTTTGATGACATATCGCATGAACACTGAAGCTTTCTTT
TRBJ2-7 TRBV2 once TRBD1 CASSKAGQGGSYEQYF TGTGCCAGCAGTAAGGCCGGACAGGGGGGGTCCTACGAGCAGTACTTC
TRBJ2-7 TRBV6-1 . . CASSEGPGVYEQYF TGTGCCAGCAGTGAAGGACCCGGGGTCTACGAGCAGTACTTC
TRBJ2-3 TRBV28 . . CASSSTDTPLTDTQYF TGTGCCAGCAGTTCCACCGACACACCGCTCACAGATACGCAGTATTTT
TRBJ2-5 TRBV5-1 . . CASSLVVTGETQYF TGCGCCAGCAGCTTGGTGGTAACAGGAGAGACCCAGTACTTC
TRBJ1-6 TRBV30 . . CAWSVKPYNSPLHF TGTGCCTGGAGTGTGAAGCCATATAATTCACCCCTCCACTTT
TRBJ1-2 TRBV5-5 . . CASSFRATLSYGYTF TGTGCCAGCAGCTTTCGCGCCACCCTCTCCTATGGCTACACCTTC
TRBJ1-1 TRBV5-1 . . CASSLRTGFKGEAFF TGCGCCAGCAGCCTACGCACAGGGTTTAAGGGTGAAGCTTTCTTT
TRBJ2-1 TRBV27 . . CASSAFYSSYNEQFF TGTGCCAGCAGTGCATTCTACAGCTCCTACAATGAGCAGTTCTTC
TRBJ1-6 TRBV11-2 once TRBD1 CASSFGTGASPLHF TGTGCCAGCAGCTTCGGGACAGGGGCCTCACCCCTCCACTTT
TRBJ1-2 TRBV25-1 . TRBD1 CASSEAGTDNYGYTF TGTGCCAGCAGTGAAGCCGGGACAGATAACTATGGCTACACCTTC
TRBJ1-6 TRBV2 . . CASSVELSSYNSPLHF TGTGCCAGCAGTGTGGAGCTCTCCTCCTATAATTCACCCCTCCACTTT
TRBJ2-7 TRBV30 . . CAWSDGTYEQYF TGTGCCTGGAGTGACGGGACCTACGAGCAGTACTTC
TRBJ1-1 TRBV27 . TRBD1 CASRGRGTRNTEAFF TGTGCCAGCCGGGGCAGGGGGACCCGGAACACTGAAGCTTTCTTT
TRBJ2-1 TRBV19 . . CASSMEGVGWVNEQFF TGTGCCAGTAGTATGGAAGGGGTAGGTTGGGTCAATGAGCAGTTCTTC
TRBJ2-5 TRBV2 . TRBD2 CASNGGETQYF TGTGCCAGCAACGGGGGGGAGACCCAGTACTTC
TRBJ1-1 TRBV9 . . CASSVGTANTEAFF TGTGCCAGCAGCGTCGGGACTGCGAACACTGAAGCTTTCTTT
TRBJ1-1 TRBV6-5 . . CASRKGHLNTEAFF TGTGCCAGCAGGAAGGGACATCTGAACACTGAAGCTTTCTTT
TRBJ2-3 TRBV12-5 . . CASGPLLAEATDTQYF TGTGCTAGTGGGCCTCTCTTGGCGGAGGCCACAGATACGCAGTATTTT
TRBJ1-4 TRBV5-1 . TRBD1 CASSLGQGNNEKLFF TGCGCCAGCAGCCTAGGACAGGGGAATAATGAAAAACTGTTTTTT
TRBJ2-1 TRBV6-1 . TRBD2 CASSERTSGHNEQFF TGTGCCAGCAGTGAAAGGACTAGCGGACACAATGAGCAGTTCTTC
TRBJ2-1 TRBV13 . TRBD1 CASSLVGTGHGEQFF TGTGCCAGCAGCTTAGTCGGGACAGGGCATGGTGAGCAGTTCTTC
TRBJ1-6 TRBV28 . . CASTFVNSPLHF TGTGCCAGCACCTTTGTAAATTCACCCCTCCACTTT
TRBJ1-5 TRBV19 . . CASSYQGFSNQPQHF TGTGCCAGTAGTTATCAGGGATTTAGCAATCAGCCCCAGCATTTT
TRBJ1-2 TRBV18 . . CASSPGVGPYVDYGYTF TGTGCCAGCTCACCCGGGGTCGGGCCCTACGTCGACTATGGCTACACCTTC
TRBJ2-7 TRBV18 . . CASSPPGLLPYEQYF TGTGCCAGCTCACCTCCGGGACTTCTCCCCTACGAGCAGTACTTC
TRBJ2-3 TRBV2 . . CATAGQPRDTQYF TGTGCCACCGCGGGCCAGCCCCGGGATACGCAGTATTTT
TRBJ1-2 TRBV9 . TRBD1 CASSVEGGGGYTF TGTGCCAGCAGCGTAGAAGGGGGCGGTGGCTACACCTTC
TRBJ1-4 TRBV7-2 . TRBD1 CASSTGQVLLEKLFF TGTGCCAGCAGCACCGGACAGGTACTTCTCGAAAAACTGTTTTTT
TRBJ1-2 TRBV29-1 few . CSVAERGKDGYTF TGCAGCGTTGCCGAGCGGGGGAAGGATGGCTACACCTTC
TRBJ2-7 TRBV27 . TRBD1 CASSPIDRVDEQYF TGTGCCAGCAGCCCAATTGACAGGGTCGACGAGCAGTACTTC
TRBJ2-7 TRBV19 . TRBD2 CASSNIRTSGTYEQYF TGTGCCAGTAGTAACATTCGGACTAGCGGGACCTACGAGCAGTACTTC
TRBJ2-1 TRBV5-8 . TRBD2 CASSFERGTNEQFF TGTGCCAGCAGCTTCGAGCGGGGGACCAATGAGCAGTTCTTC
TRBJ1-5 TRBV29-1 . . CSVQLGANQPQHF TGCAGCGTCCAGCTAGGCGCCAATCAGCCCCAGCATTTT